The sequence of this TCR beta chain was determined in a study of PD-L1 blockade in urothelial cancer. Study information: Blood samples contained a median around 130,000 T cells.

Documented time point: pretreatment peripheral blood. Patients in the study were battling locally advanced or metastatic urothelial carcinoma. Between 1 and 8 samples, pretreatment and on-treatment, were given by each patient. TCRdb's copy holds only in-frame clones and misses some; the assay was immunoSEQ multiplex PCR. The sample lists approximately 90,000 clones, over 80% occurring once. The V and J ends lost 5 bases and 5 bases respectively, with 19 bases between them. In germline, CDR1 is LNHDA, CDR2 SQIVND (reference sequence). The length of the CDR3 is 15 residues. Here the sequenced sample was PBMCs, taken around atezolizumab (anti-PD-L1) treatment. V gene TRBV19 combines with J gene TRBJ2-7, with TRBD2 as a possible D gene (6 bases). The clonotype was recovered from a man aged 55 to 70 with urothelial cancer. The CDR3 region is CASSGPGGWVDEQYF. The CDR3 nucleotides read TGTGCCAGTAGTGGCCCCGGAGGGTGGGTAGACGAGCAGTACTTC.